This TCR beta chain was observed in a study of shared clonotypes between healthy human individuals. Study-level information: Samples came from two female and a few male donors aged 18 to 49. Study-level points and caveats: Represented genetic and exposure-history diversity was restricted by having few donors.

When replicate PCRs were run on sorted subsets, they used 200 ng DNA, about 30,000 T cell genomes. The protocol was immunoSEQ multiplex PCR, while the TCRdb copy is restricted to in-frame clones and leaves out a portion. Seen here are some 2 million clones, approximately 95% observed once, and the top ten hold approximately 0.13%. On this clone itself: Its cognate antigen is unknown.

Trimming removed 1 base from V and 10 bases from J, with 14 bases in between. The CDR3 sequence is 14 residues long. Germline V gene data show CDR1 as SGHVS and CDR2 as FNYEAQ. The specimen sequenced was naive CD4+ T cells sorted from blood. Indicated subset: CD45RA+ positively selected. This clonotype was obtained from a man younger than 30 in good health. This sequence joins TRBV7-6 and TRBJ2-4, with D tentatively TRBD2 (5 bases). DNA of the CDR3: TGTGCCAGCAGCTTAGGGGTCTATCCGGGGATTCAGTACTTC. Residues: CASSLGVYPGIQYF.